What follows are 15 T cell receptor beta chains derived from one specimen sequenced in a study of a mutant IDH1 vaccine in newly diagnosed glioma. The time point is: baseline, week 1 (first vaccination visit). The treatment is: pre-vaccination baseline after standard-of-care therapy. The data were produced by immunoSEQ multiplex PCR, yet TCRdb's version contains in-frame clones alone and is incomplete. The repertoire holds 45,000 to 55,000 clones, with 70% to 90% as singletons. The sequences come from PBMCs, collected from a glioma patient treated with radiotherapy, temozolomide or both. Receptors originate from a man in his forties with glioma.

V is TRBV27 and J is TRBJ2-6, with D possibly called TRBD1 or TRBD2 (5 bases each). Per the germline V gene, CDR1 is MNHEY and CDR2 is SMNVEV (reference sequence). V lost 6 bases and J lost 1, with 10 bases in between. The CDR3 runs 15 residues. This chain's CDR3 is CASSRGVSGANVLTF. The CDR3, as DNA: TGTGCCAGCAGCAGAGGGGTTTCTGGGGCCAACGTCCTGACTTTC.

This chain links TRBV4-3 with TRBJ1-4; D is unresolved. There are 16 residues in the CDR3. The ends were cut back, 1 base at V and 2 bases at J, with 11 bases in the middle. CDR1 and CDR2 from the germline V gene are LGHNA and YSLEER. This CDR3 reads CASSQGNGVTNEKLFF. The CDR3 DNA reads TGCGCCAGCAGCCAAGGAAACGGGGTTACTAATGAAAAACTGTTTTTT.

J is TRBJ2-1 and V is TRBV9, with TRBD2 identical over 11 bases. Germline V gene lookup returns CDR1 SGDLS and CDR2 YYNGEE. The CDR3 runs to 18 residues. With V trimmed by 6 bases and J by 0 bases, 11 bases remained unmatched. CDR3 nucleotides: TGTGCCAGCACCCCCGGGACTAGCGGCACGAGCTCCTACAATGAGCAGTTCTTC. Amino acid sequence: CASTPGTSGTSSYNEQFF.

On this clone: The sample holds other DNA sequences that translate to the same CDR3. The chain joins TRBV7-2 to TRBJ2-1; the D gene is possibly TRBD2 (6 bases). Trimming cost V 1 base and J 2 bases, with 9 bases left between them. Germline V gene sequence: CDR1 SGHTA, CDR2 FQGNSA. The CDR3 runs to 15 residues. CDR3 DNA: TGTGCCAGCAGCTTAGTGGCGGGAACCTACAATGAGCAGTTCTTC. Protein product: CASSLVAGTYNEQFF.

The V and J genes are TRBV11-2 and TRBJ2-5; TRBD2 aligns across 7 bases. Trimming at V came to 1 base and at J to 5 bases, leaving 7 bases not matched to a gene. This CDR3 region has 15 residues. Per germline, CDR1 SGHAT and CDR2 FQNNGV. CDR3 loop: CASSLGLTSRETQYF. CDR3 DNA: TGTGCCAGCAGCTTAGGGTTGACTAGCCGGGAGACCCAGTACTTC.

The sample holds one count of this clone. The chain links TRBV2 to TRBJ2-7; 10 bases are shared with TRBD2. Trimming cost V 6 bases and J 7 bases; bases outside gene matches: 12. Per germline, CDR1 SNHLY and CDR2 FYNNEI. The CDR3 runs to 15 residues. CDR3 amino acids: CASRTLAGRTGEQYF. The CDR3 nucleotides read TGTGCCAGCAGAACACTAGCGGGACGGACCGGGGAGCAGTACTTC.

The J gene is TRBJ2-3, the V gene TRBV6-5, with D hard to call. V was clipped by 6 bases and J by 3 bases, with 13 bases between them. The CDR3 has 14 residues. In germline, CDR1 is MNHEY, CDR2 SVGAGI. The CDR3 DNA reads TGTGCCAGCAGGCTAACAGTCGGAACAGATACGCAGTATTTT. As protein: CASRLTVGTDTQYF.

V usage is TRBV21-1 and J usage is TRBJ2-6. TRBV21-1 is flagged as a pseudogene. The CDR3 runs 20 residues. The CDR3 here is CASSKAHTDGLHSGANVLTF. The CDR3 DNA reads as TGTGCCAGCAGCAAAGCGCATACGGACGGCCTACACTCTGGGGCCAACGTCCTGACTTTC.

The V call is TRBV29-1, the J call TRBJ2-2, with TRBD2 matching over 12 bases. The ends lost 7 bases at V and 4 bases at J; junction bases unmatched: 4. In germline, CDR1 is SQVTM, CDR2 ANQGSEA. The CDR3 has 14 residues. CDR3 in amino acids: CSAETSGGTGELFF. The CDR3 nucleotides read TGCAGCGCTGAGACTAGCGGGGGCACCGGGGAGCTGTTTTTT.

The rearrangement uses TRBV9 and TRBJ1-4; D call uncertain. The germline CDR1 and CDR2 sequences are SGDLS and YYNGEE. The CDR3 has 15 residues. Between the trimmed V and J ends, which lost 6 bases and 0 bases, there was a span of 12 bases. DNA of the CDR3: TGTGCCAGCACCCTAAGCCCAGCAACTAATGAAAAACTGTTTTTT. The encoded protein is CASTLSPATNEKLFF.

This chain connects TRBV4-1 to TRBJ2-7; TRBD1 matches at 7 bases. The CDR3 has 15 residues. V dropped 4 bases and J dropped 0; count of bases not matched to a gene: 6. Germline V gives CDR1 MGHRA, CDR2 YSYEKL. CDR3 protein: CASSLGTANSYEQYF. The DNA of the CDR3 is TGCGCCAGCAGCCTTGGGACAGCTAACTCCTACGAGCAGTACTTC.

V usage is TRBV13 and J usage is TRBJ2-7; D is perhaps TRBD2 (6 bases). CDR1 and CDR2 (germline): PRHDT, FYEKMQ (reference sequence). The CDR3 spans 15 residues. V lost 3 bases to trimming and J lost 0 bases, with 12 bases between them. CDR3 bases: TGTGCCAGCAGCTTGGGCGGGATGGGCTCCTACGAGCAGTACTTC. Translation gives CASSLGGMGSYEQYF.

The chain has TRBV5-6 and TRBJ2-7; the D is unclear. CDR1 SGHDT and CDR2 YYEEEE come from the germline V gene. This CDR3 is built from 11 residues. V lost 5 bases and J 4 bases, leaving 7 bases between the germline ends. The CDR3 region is CASSYIYEQYF. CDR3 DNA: TGTGCCAGCAGTTATATATACGAGCAGTACTTC.

The CDR3 coding sequence is TGTGCCATCGGCCGGCGGTCCAGAGGGACCGGGGAGCTGTTTTTT. Translating it yields CAIGRRSRGTGELFF. This chain links TRBV10-3 with TRBJ2-2; D may be TRBD2 (5 bases). The CDR3 totals 15 residues. The germline CDR1 and CDR2 sequences are ENHRY and SYGVKD. V was clipped by 8 bases and J by 5 bases, with 18 bases between them.

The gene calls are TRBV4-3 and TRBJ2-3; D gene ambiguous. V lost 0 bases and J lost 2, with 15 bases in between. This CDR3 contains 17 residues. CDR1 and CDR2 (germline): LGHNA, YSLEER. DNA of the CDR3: TGCGCCAGCAGCCAAGATGGTGGCTCTCGGTTCACAGATACGCAGTATTTT. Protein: CASSQDGGSRFTDTQYF.